This T cell receptor beta chain was sequenced in a study of cytomegalovirus exposure and HLA in healthy donors. Broader study findings: Researchers counted around 160 TCR beta chains as cytomegalovirus-associated. High specificity and sensitivity for cytomegalovirus status were reported for the classifier.

The assay was immunoSEQ multiplex PCR, and TCRdb's table has in-frame clones only and misses some. The sample contains over 150,000 clones, roughly 89% of which appear only once. CDR3 size: 16 residues. Germline CDR1 is SGHDN and CDR2 is FVKESK. After removal of 0 bases from V and 9 bases from J, the junction contained 10 bases not matched to a gene. Note on this clone: No antigen is known for it.

The chain uses TRBV14 and TRBJ2-2; 7 bases are a match to TRBD2. Sequencing was done on a sample of PBMCs. The source of this sequence is a woman aged 18-35 years in good health and CMV-seropositive. The CDR3, as DNA: TGTGCCAGCAGCCAAGAATCACTAGCGTATCCTAGGGAGCTGTTTTTT. As protein: CASSQESLAYPRELFF.